A selection of T cell receptor beta chains follows, all from one sample in a study of cytomegalovirus exposure and HLA in healthy donors. TCRdb's table, derived via immunoSEQ multiplex PCR, lists solely in-frame clones and lacks some. The sample has about 160,000 clones, around 80% seen once. The sequenced material came from PBMCs. Receptors originate from a man younger than 45 in good health and CMV-seronegative. CDR3s include the opening cysteine and the closing phenylalanine or tryptophan. Fields, in order: J gene, clone size, D gene, V gene, CDR3 DNA, CDR3 protein. The D gene is left open where the match is weak. Only some rows state a clone size, as once, few, many or a class for expanded clones.

J: TRBJ2-7; size: NA; D: NA; V: TRBV27; DNA: TGTGCCAGCAGTTTAACAGGGAGCTACGAGCAGTACTTC; CDR3: CASSLTGSYEQYF
J: TRBJ2-3; size: NA; D: TRBD2; V: TRBV28; DNA: TGTGCCAGCATCCCCGGAGCGGGGGGGGATGGTGATACGCAGTATTTT; CDR3: CASIPGAGGDGDTQYF
J: TRBJ1-1; size: NA; D: NA; V: TRBV29-1; DNA: TGCAGCGTTGACGCCGCCTGGTCGGACACTGAAGCTTTCTTT; CDR3: CSVDAAWSDTEAFF
J: TRBJ2-4; size: NA; D: NA; V: TRBV11-2; DNA: TGTGCCAGCAGCTTAGGCGCGGCTTTAGCCAAAAACATTCAGTACTTC; CDR3: CASSLGAALAKNIQYF
J: TRBJ1-2; size: few; D: TRBD1; V: TRBV18; DNA: TGTGCCAGCTCACCCACAGGGGGCGTCTATGGCTACACCTTC; CDR3: CASSPTGGVYGYTF
J: TRBJ1-6; size: NA; D: NA; V: TRBV6-4; DNA: TGTGCCAGCAGTGACGACAGTTTTCCTAATTCACCCCTCCACTTT; CDR3: CASSDDSFPNSPLHF
J: TRBJ2-1; size: NA; D: TRBD2; V: TRBV28; DNA: TGTGCCAGCAGTTCCCAGGGACTATCAATCGATGAGCAGTTCTTC; CDR3: CASSSQGLSIDEQFF
J: TRBJ2-5; size: few; D: NA; V: TRBV29-1; DNA: TGCAGCGTTGATCGTGAGAGACAAGAGACCCAGTACTTC; CDR3: CSVDRERQETQYF
J: TRBJ1-1; size: NA; D: NA; V: TRBV27; DNA: TGTGCCAGCAGTTTACGAGCTAGCCAGGGCGGGATGAACACTGAAGCTTTCTTT; CDR3: CASSLRASQGGMNTEAFF
J: TRBJ2-1; size: NA; D: TRBD2; V: TRBV9; DNA: TGTGCCAGCAGCGTAGTGGGGGGAGGGACCTACAATGAGCAGTTCTTC; CDR3: CASSVVGGGTYNEQFF
J: TRBJ1-2; size: NA; D: TRBD1; V: TRBV9; DNA: TGTGCCAGCAGCGTAGGGGACAGGTATGGCTACACCTTC; CDR3: CASSVGDRYGYTF
J: TRBJ2-7; size: NA; D: TRBD2; V: TRBV7-2; DNA: TGTGCCAGCAGCCCACTAGCGGGGGCCGCCTACGAGCAGTACTTC; CDR3: CASSPLAGAAYEQYF
J: TRBJ2-1; size: once; D: NA; V: TRBV27; DNA: TGTGCCATTTCAGGACTCGGCGACAATGAGCAGTTCTTC; CDR3: CAISGLGDNEQFF
J: TRBJ2-5; size: NA; D: NA; V: TRBV21-1; DNA: TGTGCCAGCAGCTATAGCGAGACCCAGTACTTC; CDR3: CASSYSETQYF
J: TRBJ2-7; size: NA; D: TRBD1; V: TRBV5-1; DNA: TGCGCCAGCAGCTTAGGGCCAGGGGGCGAGCAGTACTTC; CDR3: CASSLGPGGEQYF
J: TRBJ2-1; size: few; D: NA; V: TRBV7-9; DNA: TGTTCCAGCAGCCCCCTGGGGGGAAGGACTCGCAATGAGCAGTTCTTC; CDR3: CSSSPLGGRTRNEQFF
J: TRBJ1-6; size: NA; D: NA; V: TRBV15; DNA: TGTGCCACCAGCAGTCAAAGGGGTTCACCCCTCCACTTT; CDR3: CATSSQRGSPLHF
J: TRBJ2-3; size: NA; D: TRBD2; V: TRBV28; DNA: TGTGCCAGCAGTGGGCCGGGAGGTGCCGTTGATACGCAGTATTTT; CDR3: CASSGPGGAVDTQYF
J: TRBJ1-5; size: NA; D: TRBD1; V: TRBV19; DNA: TGTGCCAGTAGTACCCGAACAGGGGACAATCAGCCCCAGCATTTT; CDR3: CASSTRTGDNQPQHF
J: TRBJ2-7; size: NA; D: NA; V: TRBV29-1; DNA: TGCAGCGTTACCCCGCAGTACACCTACGAGCAGTACTTC; CDR3: CSVTPQYTYEQYF
J: TRBJ2-7; size: NA; D: TRBD2; V: TRBV7-9; DNA: TGTGCCAGCAGCCCCCGGGGGGGGTACGAGCAGTACTTC; CDR3: CASSPRGGYEQYF
J: TRBJ1-2; size: NA; D: TRBD1; V: TRBV6-5; DNA: TGTGCCAGCAGTTCGGGGACAGGGGACCGTCTTAATGGCTACACCTTC; CDR3: CASSSGTGDRLNGYTF
J: TRBJ2-7; size: NA; D: TRBD1; V: TRBV28; DNA: TGTGCCAGCAGTCTGGGGACAGGGAGGGTGCAGTACTTC; CDR3: CASSLGTGRVQYF
J: TRBJ2-3; size: NA; D: TRBD2; V: TRBV28; DNA: TGTGCCAGCAGCCTCTACGGGCGGGAGTCAGATACGCAGTATTTT; CDR3: CASSLYGRESDTQYF
J: TRBJ2-1; size: once; D: TRBD2; V: TRBV10-1; DNA: TGCGCCAGCAGTGGACGACTAGCGGGTGAGCAGTTCTTC; CDR3: CASSGRLAGEQFF
J: TRBJ1-6; size: NA; D: TRBD1; V: TRBV28; DNA: TGTGCCAGCAGTGGTGGGGACAGGGCACCCCTCCACTTT; CDR3: CASSGGDRAPLHF
J: TRBJ1-1; size: NA; D: TRBD1; V: TRBV18; DNA: TGTGCCAGCTCACCCCTTTTCTCGGGGGACAGGGGGCTAAACACTGAAGCTTTCTTT; CDR3: CASSPLFSGDRGLNTEAFF
J: TRBJ2-3; size: NA; D: NA; V: TRBV7-6; DNA: TGTGCCAGCAGCTTAGGGAGTTGGGGGCAAGGAAACACAGATACGCAGTATTTT; CDR3: CASSLGSWGQGNTDTQYF
J: TRBJ1-4; size: NA; D: NA; V: TRBV19; DNA: TGTGCCAGTATCCGAACCCGGGGGGCAACTAATGAAAAACTGTTTTTT; CDR3: CASIRTRGATNEKLFF
J: TRBJ2-7; size: NA; D: NA; V: TRBV27; DNA: TGTGCCAGCAGTTACAAGCGGCCTGGGTACGAGCAGTACTTC; CDR3: CASSYKRPGYEQYF
J: TRBJ1-3; size: NA; D: NA; V: TRBV5-1; DNA: TGCGCCAGCAGCATAACTTATGGAAACACCATATATTTT; CDR3: CASSITYGNTIYF
J: TRBJ1-5; size: once; D: NA; V: TRBV6-5; DNA: TGTGCCAGCAGCTGGGGCTCGGATGGCAATCAGCCCCAGCATTTT; CDR3: CASSWGSDGNQPQHF
J: TRBJ1-1; size: NA; D: NA; V: TRBV6-1; DNA: TGTGCCCTCGGGGGTTGGAACACTGAAGCTTTCTTT; CDR3: CALGGWNTEAFF
J: TRBJ2-7; size: NA; D: TRBD1; V: TRBV11-2; DNA: TGTGCCAGCAGCTTGGGACAGGGGGTGTTCTACGAGCAGTACTTC; CDR3: CASSLGQGVFYEQYF
J: TRBJ2-2; size: NA; D: NA; V: TRBV28; DNA: TGTGCCAGCACCGACACCCCCGGGGAGCTGTTTTTT; CDR3: CASTDTPGELFF
J: TRBJ1-2; size: few; D: TRBD1; V: TRBV28; DNA: TGTGCCAGCAGTGCGGACAGGTGGGATGGCTACACCTTC; CDR3: CASSADRWDGYTF
J: TRBJ1-1; size: NA; D: TRBD1; V: TRBV7-9; DNA: TGTGCCAGCAGCTTAGATAGGACAGGGAAAACTGAAGCTTTCTTT; CDR3: CASSLDRTGKTEAFF
J: TRBJ2-2; size: NA; D: NA; V: TRBV6-6; DNA: TGTGCCAGCCAGACCCAGGCCAACACCGGGGAGCTGTTTTTT; CDR3: CASQTQANTGELFF
J: TRBJ1-2; size: NA; D: NA; V: TRBV7-9; DNA: TGTGCCAGCAGCTTATGGGCCGGCTTGAGGCAGGGCGATGGCTACACCTTC; CDR3: CASSLWAGLRQGDGYTF
J: TRBJ2-7; size: NA; D: TRBD2; V: TRBV5-1; DNA: TGCGCCAGCAGGGCCAATCCAGCGGGGGGTAACTACGAGCAGTACTTC; CDR3: CASRANPAGGNYEQYF
J: TRBJ1-5; size: NA; D: NA; V: TRBV7-2; DNA: TGTGCCAGCAGCTTAGACTCAGGGGATCAGCCCCAGCATTTT; CDR3: CASSLDSGDQPQHF
J: TRBJ2-1; size: NA; D: TRBD2; V: TRBV4-1; DNA: TGCGCCAGCAGCCCCGTGGCGGGAGACTCCTACAATGAGCAGTTCTTC; CDR3: CASSPVAGDSYNEQFF
J: TRBJ1-1; size: NA; D: TRBD1; V: TRBV19; DNA: TGTGCCAGTAGTATAGACGGGACAGGGGCAACTGAAGCTTTCTTT; CDR3: CASSIDGTGATEAFF
J: TRBJ1-6; size: NA; D: NA; V: TRBV19; DNA: TGTGCCAGTAGTGCCCCAGGGAATTCACCCCTCCACTTT; CDR3: CASSAPGNSPLHF
J: TRBJ1-5; size: NA; D: NA; V: TRBV28; DNA: TGTGCCAGCAGGAGTGACAGAAAAGGTGCCACTCAGCCCCAGCATTTT; CDR3: CASRSDRKGATQPQHF
J: TRBJ2-7; size: NA; D: TRBD2; V: TRBV28; DNA: TGTGCCATACAGCAACTAGCGGGGTCGAACGAGCAGTACTTC; CDR3: CAIQQLAGSNEQYF
J: TRBJ2-5; size: NA; D: NA; V: TRBV27; DNA: TGTGCCAGCAGCTTGCTTAACTGGTATTTCAAAGAGACCCAGTACTTC; CDR3: CASSLLNWYFKETQYF
J: TRBJ1-2; size: NA; D: TRBD1; V: TRBV5-1; DNA: TGCGCCAGCAGCATGAGGGACAGGGAGATGGGCCACTATGGCTACACCTTC; CDR3: CASSMRDREMGHYGYTF
J: TRBJ1-5; size: NA; D: NA; V: TRBV7-9; DNA: TGTGCCACCGCCGGACAGAGCAATCAGCCCCAGCATTTT; CDR3: CATAGQSNQPQHF
J: TRBJ2-1; size: few; D: TRBD2; V: TRBV7-9; DNA: TGTGCCAGCAGCTACCTAGCGGGTATTAGGAATGAGCAGTTCTTC; CDR3: CASSYLAGIRNEQFF
J: TRBJ1-1; size: NA; D: NA; V: TRBV7-2; DNA: TGTGCCAGCAGTTCGCAGGGGCGAAGGACTGAAGCTTTCTTT; CDR3: CASSSQGRRTEAFF